The TCR beta chain described here comes from a study of regulatory dendritic cells for organ transplantation. At the level of the study: Dendritic cell cultures received LPS on day 6. Study results and limitations: Considerable individual heterogeneity was seen in alloreactive memory CD8+ T cells. Naive T cells showed high diversity, memory cells less, memory CD8+ least.

Sequencing was performed with immunoSEQ multiplex PCR; in TCRdb, only in-frame clones are kept and a portion is missing. Of 20,000 to 25,000 clones listed, over 75% are singletons. About this clone itself: As yet, its antigen is unknown.

The V gene's germline CDR1 is SGHRS and CDR2 YFSETQ. This CDR3 comprises 14 residues. Unmatched junction bases numbered 4, after V lost 4 bases and J lost 1 base. Allogeneic regulatory or mature dendritic cells were co-cultured for about 5 days with CFSE-labeled sorted T cells at 1:10. Memory T cells were CD45RO+, naive were CD45RA+, sorted by FACS. Sequencing input: naive CD4+ T cells from blood cultured with dendritic cells. Subset indicated: CD45RA+ naive T cells. This TCR came from a human donor in good health. The rearrangement uses TRBV5-1 and TRBJ1-1, with 7 bases matching TRBD1. CDR3 sequence: CASSPQGGNTEAFF. In nucleotides, the CDR3 is TGCGCCAGCAGCCCCCAGGGGGGGAACACTGAAGCTTTCTTT.